The sequence of this TCR beta chain was determined in a study of cytomegalovirus exposure and HLA in healthy donors listed by TCRdb under 2017. Regarding the study in general: According to an earlier analysis of a few hundred of the donors, about 179 million T cells yielded approximately 120 million unique TCR beta sequences and less than 300 Gb of sequence data. A later genetic analysis used genome-wide SNP genotypes for about three fifths of the 666 donors, treating that subset as a discovery cohort. An early release covering around 630 HLA-typed donors comprised about 320 gigabases of sequencing data and 85 million or so unique TCR sequences. In a later analysis, previously published TCR beta repertoires from 600 to 850 donors were re-analyzed and high-resolution HLA genotyping was added so that TCR occurrence patterns could be studied. Using immunosequencing, the study profiled T cell repertoires from about 610 subjects and related those repertoires to cytomegalovirus serostatus. Rather than drawing on any new phenotypic data, the later analysis identified candidate immune exposures from TCR beta sequences and the way those sequences occurred across donors. High-throughput TCR immunosequencing, statistical association of individual TCRs with disease status, and machine learning were combined to predict cytomegalovirus infection status. Of the approximately 400 genotyped donors, roughly 80% fell in the genetic ancestry cluster associated with self-reported Caucasian donors. Among 350 to 400 genotyped donors of the cohort, an average of approximately 230,000 unique TCR beta nucleotide sequences were sequenced per donor, 15% to 20% of them non-productive. Every discovery cohort repertoire had been produced on one sequencing platform. Typing coverage varied by locus: roughly 629-630 donors for A, B, C, DRB1 and DQB1; roughly 520 for DQA1; nearly 610 for DPA1; roughly 470 for DPB1. A separate validation cohort of more than 100 different subjects was used in addition to the approximately 670-subject first cohort. Donor age, sex, ethnicity and CMV serostatus were compiled together with the repertoire data. The aim of the study was to test whether cataloging public T cell receptors could identify signatures of past pathogen exposure. Both class I and class II loci were covered by HLA typing, at four-digit resolution. Because of strong linkage in the cohort, roughly five DR-DQ haplotypes were treated as single units for association and clustering. An earlier analysis of 587 of the donors used high-throughput TCR beta sequencing to judge whether each TCR beta V gene segment behaved as functional or pseudogenic. The research as a whole found: The sequencing pipeline was judged likely to have produced a cluster of highly shared sequence variants as a technical artifact. According to a later analysis, parvovirus B19, influenza, CMV and Epstein-Barr virus appeared linked to several top co-occurrence clusters. Only TCR beta chains were sequenced in this cohort, and the absence of alpha or paired-chain data limited detectable features. A later analysis found that HLA-associated TCR beta chains were more clonally expanded and had lower generation probabilities than equally common non-associated chains. Correlated functional status among segregating V segments might be attributable to linkage disequilibrium, but an unknown experimental factor could not be ruled out. The classifier was reported to diagnose cytomegalovirus status with high specificity and sensitivity in both the original and validation cohorts. The earlier analysis of some 540 of the donors excluded over 15 rarely observed V segments, including chromosome 9 orphons, because counts were too low. For the cohort, immune exposure information was limited to CMV serostatus. The 87-base-pair reads could not distinguish some IMGT-functional V segments, including TRBV6-2 and TRBV6-3, so those segments were excluded. Assigning TCR associations to individual alleles was difficult when HLA alleles, especially DR and DQ, strongly co-occurred. Three of the identified cytomegalovirus-associated TCR beta chains were confirmed in vitro to be specific for cytomegalovirus antigens. A further reported finding was that TCR beta sequences accurately predicted the HLA-A and HLA-B alleles for most subjects in the first cohort. Across donors, most TCR sequences were observed very rarely, whereas some public TCRs were present in many individuals. In the study, some 180 TCR beta chains were listed as associated with cytomegalovirus. Sequencing depth was assumed to be roughly uniform across donors in the presence/absence analyses, though that assumption may not hold. At a false discovery rate of 0.05, a later analysis linked approximately 18,000 TCR beta sequences to specific HLA alleles. Because HLA typing was unavailable for some donors at each locus, only the typed subset was used in association tests. A later analysis found that most CMV-associated TCR beta chains appeared HLA-restricted, with HLA associations seemingly driven largely by CMV exposure. In a later genetic analysis, a missense DCLRE1C variant was associated with V-gene and J-gene trimming of TCR beta chains, and the association was replicated in an independent cohort. It was suggested by the authors that the approach could potentially be generalized to other disease states and immunological phenotypes. A later analysis found that TCR association rates varied across HLA loci, with DRB1 alleles showing the most associated TCRs and HLA-C alleles the fewest. Broadly in line with IMGT annotations, most TCR beta V segments showed up in productive rearrangements about 90% or about 30% of the time in an earlier analysis of 587 of the donors. A later genetic analysis reported fewer N-insertions in productive TCRs among donors in an Asian-associated ancestry cluster than the roughly 700-donor mean.

The library was obtained by the immunoSEQ multiplex PCR assay. The multiplex PCR relied on a mix of 60 forward primers for TCR Vbeta segments and 13 reverse primers for TCR Jbeta segments. A multiplex PCR assay on genomic DNA amplified the CDR3 region of rearranged TCR beta genes. Amplified TCR beta libraries were sequenced as 87-base-pair reads on the Illumina HiSeq System. Concerning the study's data processing: Across the 500 to 700 repertoires, a later analysis counted some 81 million unique TCR beta chains, about 10 million of which were shared by at least two donors. To remove PCR and sequencing errors, raw reads were error-corrected and collapsed into unique sequences using a nearest-neighbor algorithm that merged closely related sequences. CDR3 sequences were aligned to IMGT reference sequences to assign V, D and J gene segments. For a sequence to be retained, at least a six-nucleotide match to both a V gene segment and a J gene segment was required. Rearrangements were classified as productive when the CDR3 lacked stop codons and remained in frame with V and J, and all other rearrangements were classified as non-productive. CDR3 was defined according to IMGT convention as the region running from the second conserved V-encoded cysteine to the conserved J-encoded phenylalanine. Sequences without an unambiguous match to a single V gene segment were excluded from the earlier analysis of several hundred of the donors. In an earlier analysis of several hundred of the donors, V segments were called functional above 56.7% productive rearrangements and were called segregating when the between-donor standard deviation exceeded 5%. A statistical classification framework was built to diagnose cytomegalovirus status from the catalog of TCR beta chain sequences. In a later analysis, TCR nucleotide sequences were compared against IMGT/GENE-DB human TR gene sequences so that V and J genes could be assigned. Using the TCRdist pipeline, a later analysis assigned CDR3 sequences along with most-parsimonious VDJ recombination scenarios. In a later analysis, each TCR beta chain was defined by its CDR3 amino acid sequence together with its V-gene family, and reads lacking a unique V-gene family were excluded. To address suspected cross-contamination and a sequencing artifact, a later analysis removed under 600 highly shared, low-generation-probability nucleotide sequences. In a later analysis, a clonal expansion index was calculated for each public chain from normalized within-repertoire ranks of inferred template counts. In a later analysis, generation probabilities were computed using a VDJ recombination model fitted to out-of-frame rearrangements, and the results were checked against IGoR. In a later analysis, hypergeometric tests were used to score TCR-TCR, TCR-HLA and TCR-CMV co-occurrence, with a repertoire-size bias correction applied to TCR pairs. A later analysis estimated false discovery rates by permuting HLA or CMV assignments 20 times. In a later analysis, co-occurring TCRs were grouped with DBSCAN, and TCRdist sequence similarity was added when clustering was performed within HLA-allele-positive subsets. Repertoires with fewer than 30,000 or more than 120,000 public chains were left out of co-occurrence clustering, as were five repertoires with anomalous nucleotide sharing. TCRdb took over this immuneACCESS table, retaining in-frame rearrangements with V and J assigned. Such tables are incomplete; in checked studies, under half of the missing clones stem from an unresolved V gene, and the remainder is unexplained. V, J and clone size are those of that table, while D and trimming were read from the DNA. For this sample there are roughly 180,000 clones; about four fifths appear just once. The top ten clones comprise approximately 6% of the sample.

V drops 3 bases and J drops 4 bases, leaving 8 bases in between. The CDR3 has 13 amino acids, counting the end cysteine and phenylalanine. Just CDR3 DNA is preserved here, 39 bases in frame from base 1. Looking up the germline V gene yields CDR1 SGHDT and CDR2 YYEEEE. The cohort comprised more than 550 healthy bone marrow donors. At the time of sampling, all cohort members were nominally healthy, though unrecorded immune exposures were likely present. The donor was CMV seropositive and was included in the group of 250 to 300 seropositive cohort members. Every donor gave a peripheral blood sample, and the peripheral blood mononuclear cells from that sample were used for TCR beta sequencing. Genomic DNA was extracted from the blood cell samples with the Qiagen DNeasy Blood Extraction Kit. For this clone: Its target antigen remains unknown. No base-level quality is on record; no much larger clone is a single base apart.

The material sequenced was PBMCs. The chain couples TRBV5-6 to TRBJ1-3; no D segment can be confidently identified. The TCR sequence derives from a woman aged 25 to 39 in good health and CMV-seropositive. CDR3 sequence: CASSYPGGNTIYF. The nucleotide sequence reads as follows: TGTGCCAGCAGCTACCCGGGGGGAAACACCATATATTTT. The CDR3, completed at both ends by the reference TRBV5-6 and TRBJ1-3 genes, gives the full variable domain DAGVTQSPTHLIKTRGQQVTLRCSPKSGHDTVSWYQQALGQGPQFIFQYYEEEERQRGNFPDRFSGHQFPNYSSELNVNALLLGDSALYLCASSYPGGNTIYFGEGSWLTVV.